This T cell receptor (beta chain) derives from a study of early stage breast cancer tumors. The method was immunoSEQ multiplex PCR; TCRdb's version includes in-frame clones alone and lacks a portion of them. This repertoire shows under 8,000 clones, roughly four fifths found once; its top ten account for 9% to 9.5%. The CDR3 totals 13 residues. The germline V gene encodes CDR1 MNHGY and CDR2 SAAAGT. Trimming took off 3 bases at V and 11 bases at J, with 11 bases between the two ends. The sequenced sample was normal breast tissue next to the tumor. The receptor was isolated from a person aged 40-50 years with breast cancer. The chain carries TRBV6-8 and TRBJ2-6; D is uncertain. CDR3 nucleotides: TGTGCCAGCAGTTATTGGTTTTGGGACGTCCTGACTTTC. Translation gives CASSYWFWDVLTF.